Below, 23 T cell receptor beta chains from the same sample are listed, as sequenced in a study of blood T cell repertoires in COVID-19 (TCRdb year 2020). Libraries were built with the immunoSEQ multiplex PCR assay. TCRdb took this table from immuneACCESS and kept in-frame rearrangements with V and J called. Such tables lack part of the clones; where checked against another copy, unresolved V genes explain under half of the gap, and the rest is unexplained. Counted in this sample were 76,000 or so clones; about nine tenths of them appeared once. Roughly a sixth of the sample is held by the ten biggest clonotypes. The specimen sequenced was peripheral blood. These receptors originate from an elderly man in a cohort sampled during active COVID-19.

The chain carries TRBV11-2 and TRBJ1-2; D gene ambiguous. The CDR3 length is 15 residues. Trimming shortened V by 4 bases and J by 6 bases, and 18 bases separated the two germline ends. The V gene's germline CDR1 is SGHAT and CDR2 FQNNGV. DNA for the CDR3: TGTGCCAGCAGCTCGACGGCTAACAGTTATAATGGCTACACCTTC. This codes for CASSSTANSYNGYTF. Full variable domain (outside the CDR3, taken from reference TRBV11-2 and TRBJ1-2): EAGVAQSPRYKIIEKRQSVAFWCNPISGHATLYWYQQILGQGPKLLIQFQNNGVVDDSQLPKDRFSAERLKGVDSTLKIQPAKLEDSAVYLCASSSTANSYNGYTFGSGTRLTVV.

The CDR3 reads CASKLRLVQGDTQYF. The CDR3 DNA follows: TGTGCCAGCAAACTAAGGCTGGTGCAGGGGGATACGCAGTATTTT. The rearrangement uses TRBV5-5 and TRBJ2-3; weak D call: TRBD1 (6 bases). This CDR3 has 15 residues. Trimming removed 6 bases from V and 6 bases from J, with 20 bases in between. Per the germline V gene, CDR1 is SGHKS and CDR2 is YYEKEE (reference sequence).

V usage is TRBV9 and J usage is TRBJ2-2; maybe TRBD2 (7 bases). Germline loops: CDR1 SGDLS, CDR2 YYNGEE. The length of the CDR3 is 16 residues. V was shortened by 0 bases and J by 5 bases, with 14 bases between the two germline ends. CDR3 region: CASSVVNGGLTGELFF. CDR3 sequence (DNA): TGTGCCAGCAGCGTAGTAAACGGGGGGCTAACCGGGGAGCTGTTTTTT.

The gene calls are TRBV9 and TRBJ2-1; no definite D call. V lost 7 bases to trimming and J lost 1 base, with 6 bases between them. This CDR3 region has 12 residues. Germline V gene data show CDR1 as SGDLS and CDR2 as YYNGEE. The chain's CDR3 is CASGTSYNEQFF. DNA for the CDR3: TGTGCCAGCGGCACGTCCTACAATGAGCAGTTCTTC.

The chain couples TRBV12-3 or TRBV12-4 to TRBJ1-1, with D perhaps TRBD1 (6 bases). The CDR3 loop spans 12 amino acids. V lost 6 bases and J 10 bases, leaving 15 bases between the germline ends. The CDR3 coding sequence is TGTGCCAGCAGACAAAAACAGGGTCGAGCTTTCTTT. As protein: CASRQKQGRAFF.

This clone has a single count. The chain couples TRBV19 to TRBJ2-2, with TRBD1 identical over 10 bases. The CDR3 is 15 amino acids. J was trimmed by 5 bases and V by 6 bases; bases with no gene match: 6. CDR1 and CDR2 (germline): LNHDA, SQIVND (reference sequence). CDR3 in amino acids: CASSPTGGGTGELFF. Here the CDR3 DNA reads TGTGCCAGTAGCCCGACAGGGGGCGGGACCGGGGAGCTGTTTTTT.

This clone was seen just once. The chain links TRBV3-1 (or the pseudogene TRBV3-2) to TRBJ1-1; 9 bases agree with TRBD1. CDR1 is LGHDT and CDR2 is YNNKEL in the germline V gene (reference sequence). This CDR3 is built from 14 residues. Trimming removed 4 bases from V and 1 base from J; junction bases left unmatched: 1. Written as DNA, the CDR3 is TGTGCCAGCAGCCCGGGACAGGGGAACACTGAAGCTTTCTTT. This translates into CASSPGQGNTEAFF.

The rearrangement links TRBV3-1 (or the pseudogene TRBV3-2) to TRBJ1-2; TRBD1 matches 7 bases. The CDR3 runs to 14 residues. Trimming at V came to 2 bases and at J to 4 bases, leaving 4 bases not matched to a gene. Germline-derived CDR1 and CDR2 are LGHDT and YNNKEL (reference sequence). The chain's CDR3 is CASSQRQGLYGYTF. CDR3 bases: TGTGCCAGCAGCCAACGACAGGGCCTCTATGGCTACACCTTC.

This sequence joins TRBV5-1 and TRBJ1-1; 7 nucleotides align to TRBD1. Germline trimming cut 7 bases from V and 4 bases from J; bases unmatched to any gene: 7. The CDR3 spans 13 residues. The germline V gene encodes CDR1 SGHRS and CDR2 YFSETQ. This CDR3 reads CASLAAGGTEAFF. CDR3 nucleotides: TGCGCCAGCCTGGCGGCAGGGGGCACTGAAGCTTTCTTT.

J is TRBJ2-5 and V is TRBV10-3; the D gene is possibly TRBD1 (5 bases). Trimming removed 2 bases from V and 4 bases from J, with 11 bases in between. Per the germline V gene, CDR1 is ENHRY and CDR2 is SYGVKD. The CDR3 is made up of 14 amino acids. The CDR3 is CAISETGWGETQYF. In nucleotides, the CDR3 is TGTGCCATCAGTGAGACAGGATGGGGAGAGACCCAGTACTTC.

This clone has only one observation. This specimen includes other DNA sequences encoding the same CDR3. The chain is built from TRBV9 and TRBJ1-1; no clear D gene. Trimming shortened V by 2 bases and J by 5 bases, and 7 bases separated the two germline ends. This CDR3 has 12 residues. Germline V gene data show CDR1 as SGDLS and CDR2 as YYNGEE. CDR3 sequence (DNA): TGTGCCAGCAGCGTTGCGGGAACTGAAGCTTTCTTT. Its protein is CASSVAGTEAFF.

This chain connects TRBV2 to TRBJ2-7; D is possibly TRBD1 (6 bases). The CDR3 consists of 14 residues. V lost 3 bases, J lost 5 bases, and 14 bases lay in between. CDR1 and CDR2 (germline): SNHLY, FYNNEI. This CDR3 reads CASSESQGFDEQYF. CDR3 in DNA: TGTGCCAGCAGTGAGTCTCAGGGGTTCGACGAGCAGTACTTC.

The chain couples TRBV5-5 to TRBJ2-5; tentative D call: TRBD2 (5 bases). This CDR3 spans 13 amino acids. The germline V and J ends were trimmed by 1 base and 7 bases, with 11 bases remaining between them. Per the germline V gene, CDR1 is SGHKS and CDR2 is YYEKEE (reference sequence). CDR3 residues: CASSLPGEGTQYF. The DNA of the CDR3 is TGTGCCAGCAGCTTGCCCGGGGAAGGGACCCAGTACTTC.

This clone showed up just once. The chain is built from TRBV27 and TRBJ1-2; 9 nucleotides align to TRBD1. In germline, CDR1 is MNHEY, CDR2 SMNVEV (reference sequence). The trim removed 2 bases at V and 7 bases at J, leaving 2 bases unmatched. The CDR3 runs 13 residues. The CDR3, as DNA: TGTGCCAGCAGTTTACGGGACAGGGCTGGCTACACCTTC. Translated, it gives CASSLRDRAGYTF.

V usage is TRBV6-4 and J usage is TRBJ2-3, with 10 nucleotides matching TRBD2. The V gene's germline CDR1 is MRHNA and CDR2 SNTAGT. The CDR3 consists of 17 residues. V was pared by 2 bases and J by 0 bases, with 5 bases of the junction left unmatched. The DNA of the CDR3 is TGTGCCAGCAGTGACCCCCCGACTAGCGGGAGCACAGATACGCAGTATTTT. Its translation: CASSDPPTSGSTDTQYF.

The rearrangement uses TRBV9 and TRBJ1-1, with TRBD1 matching 9 bases. From germline, CDR1 is SGDLS and CDR2 YYNGEE. Losses at the gene ends were 3 bases for V and 5 bases for J; bases not matched to a gene: 5. The CDR3 consists of 14 residues. This chain's CDR3 is CASSATTGGTEAFF. For the CDR3, the DNA is TGTGCCAGCAGCGCCACGACAGGGGGGACTGAAGCTTTCTTT.

The rearrangement uses TRBV19 and TRBJ1-1, with D unclear. V lost 9 bases and J lost 0, with 14 bases in between. Per the germline V gene, CDR1 is LNHDA and CDR2 is SQIVND (reference sequence). The CDR3 is 14 amino acids. This CDR3 reads CASRSDTLNTEAFF. The CDR3 DNA sequence: TGTGCCAGCAGAAGTGACACCTTGAACACTGAAGCTTTCTTT.

Only one count was recorded for this clone. The chain uses TRBV9 and TRBJ1-3; D is uncertain. The V end lost 0 bases, the J end lost 2 bases, and 15 bases lay between the germline ends. Germline V CDR1 and CDR2: SGDLS, YYNGEE. This CDR3 has 17 amino acids. The CDR3 DNA is TGTGCCAGCAGCGTAGGGGCCCGACAATGGGCTGGAAACACCATATATTTT. It encodes CASSVGARQWAGNTIYF.

The chain joins TRBV6-6 to TRBJ1-4, with D tentatively TRBD1 (6 bases). Trimming pared 4 bases from V and 7 bases from J, leaving 16 bases between. The CDR3 consists of 15 residues. From germline, CDR1 is MNHNY and CDR2 SVGAGI (reference sequence). CDR3 protein: CASSFTLGHLEKLFF. DNA of the CDR3: TGTGCCAGCAGTTTCACCCTGGGACACCTTGAAAAACTGTTTTTT.

The chain has TRBV11-2 and TRBJ2-7, with 13 bases matching TRBD2. This CDR3 comprises 16 residues. The trim removed 0 bases at V and 4 bases at J, leaving 3 bases unmatched. Germline V gene data show CDR1 as SGHAT and CDR2 as FQNNGV. CDR3 amino acids: CASSLETTSGGYEQYV. The DNA for the CDR3 is TGTGCCAGCAGCTTAGAAACGACTAGCGGGGGGTACGAGCAGTACGTC.

The genes are TRBV3-1 (or the pseudogene TRBV3-2) and TRBJ2-1; the D gene is possibly TRBD1 (5 bases). Germline CDR1 and CDR2: LGHDT and YNNKEL (reference sequence). The V and J ends lost 1 base and 4 bases respectively, with 14 bases between them. This CDR3 is built from 16 residues. The CDR3 DNA reads TGTGCCAGCAGCCAAGCTAAGGGGCCAGGGTACAATGAGCAGTTCTTC. This translates into CASSQAKGPGYNEQFF.

This chain uses TRBV5-1 with TRBJ2-3; 7 bases fit TRBD2. The germline CDR1 and CDR2 sequences are SGHRS and YFSETQ. The CDR3 has 16 residues. Trimming cost V 0 bases and J 2 bases; bases outside gene matches: 6. Here the CDR3 reads CASSLGERGDTDTQYF. CDR3 coding DNA: TGCGCCAGCAGCTTGGGGGAGCGGGGAGACACAGATACGCAGTATTTT. Filled out from reference TRBV5-1 and TRBJ2-3, the complete variable domain reads KAGVTQTPRYLIKTRGQQVTLSCSPISGHRSVSWYQQTPGQGLQFLFEYFSETQRNKGNFPGRFSGRQFSNSRSEMNVSTLELGDSALYLCASSLGERGDTDTQYFGPGTRLTVL.

This chain links TRBV5-8 with TRBJ1-2; D is perhaps TRBD1 (5 bases). CDR1 is SGHTS, CDR2 YDEGEE, per germline. V was cut by 2 bases and J by 1 base, with 6 bases left in between. The CDR3 covers 13 residues. In DNA form, the CDR3 reads TGTGCCAGCAGCTTCCAGGGTAACTATGGCTACACCTTC. Its translation: CASSFQGNYGYTF.